These 27 T cell receptor beta chains were sequenced from one sample in a study of CD8 T cells in Susac syndrome. RNA was extracted with the RNeasy kit, and a quantity of about 0.45 to 1 ug was reverse transcribed using random hexamers. MiXCR, run by TCRdb on the immunoSEQ multiplex PCR reads, gives a single entry per CDR3 protein. Found here are 400,000 or so distinct CDR3 sequences, 85% to 90% of them singletons; the top ten hold about 0.12%. What was sequenced was CD8+ T cells from PBMCs. The source of these receptors is a human donor with multiple sclerosis.

This rearrangement joins TRBV27 to TRBJ1-2, with a tentative D call TRBD1 (5 bases). In germline, CDR1 is MNHEY, CDR2 SMNVEV (reference sequence). The V end was cut by 7 bases, the J end by 7 bases, with 22 bases between. There are 15 residues in the CDR3. The CDR3 region is CASTLLGGTPAGYTF. The DNA for the CDR3 is TGTGCCAGCACCCTATTGGGGGGGACCCCGGCTGGCTACACCTTC.

The chain has TRBV27 and TRBJ2-1; 9 nucleotides align to TRBD2. Germline CDR1 is MNHEY and CDR2 is SMNVEV (reference sequence). The CDR3 loop spans 14 amino acids. V was clipped by 7 bases and J by 8 bases; unmatched bases: 9. CDR3 in DNA: TGTGCCAGCACCGCGGGAGGGCCCTTCGATGAGCAGTTCTTC. It codes for CASTAGGPFDEQFF.

The rearrangement joins TRBV5-1 to TRBJ2-3; D is ambiguous. The CDR3 is 12 residues long. The ends were cut back, 3 bases at V and 4 bases at J, with 6 bases in the middle. Germline CDR1 is SGHRS and CDR2 is YFSETQ. The CDR3 loop reads CASSSLSDTQYF. DNA of the CDR3: TGCGCCAGCAGCTCACTATCAGATACGCAGTATTTT. The variable domain in full, completed from reference TRBV5-1 and TRBJ2-3, reads KAGVTQTPRYLIKTRGQQVTLSCSPISGHRSVSWYQQTPGQGLQFLFEYFSETQRNKGNFPGRFSGRQFSNSRSEMNVSTLELGDSALYLCASSSLSDTQYFGPGTRLTVL.

Only one count was recorded for this clonotype. The chain joins TRBV27 to TRBJ2-7; D possibly corresponds to TRBD1 (6 bases). The V gene lost 6 bases and the J gene lost 5 bases, with 20 bases spanning the gap. The CDR3 loop spans 15 amino acids. Germline-derived CDR1 and CDR2 are MNHEY and SMNVEV (reference sequence). Written as DNA, the CDR3 is TGTGCCAGCAGGCAAACACCTACAGGGTTTAACGAGCAGTACTTC. This translates into CASRQTPTGFNEQYF.

Written as DNA, the CDR3 is TGTGCCAGCTCACCACCCGTGACAACACACACAGATACGCAGTATTTT. It specifies CASSPPVTTHTDTQYF. The chain recombines TRBV18 with TRBJ2-3; D remains ambiguous. This CDR3 has 16 residues. V shed 0 bases and J shed 2 bases, with 12 bases lying between them. Germline values: CDR1 KGHSH, CDR2 LQKENI.

J is TRBJ2-7 and V is TRBV28; a possible D gene is TRBD2 (5 bases). The CDR3 length is 15 residues. Germline assignment: CDR1 MDHEN and CDR2 SYDVKM. Trimming took 3 bases from V and 7 from J, leaving 19 bases between them. CDR3 region: CASSFPYRSGEEQYF. The DNA of the CDR3 is TGTGCCAGCAGTTTCCCATATCGGTCCGGGGAGGAGCAGTACTTC.

This CDR3 is CASSSDKGNQPQHF. DNA for the CDR3: TGTGCCAGCAGCTCCGACAAGGGCAATCAGCCCCAGCATTTT. The genes are TRBV7-9 and TRBJ1-5, with no clear D. The CDR3 is 14 residues long. Trimming removed 4 bases at V and 2 bases at J, with 9 bases between. Per germline, CDR1 SEHNR and CDR2 FQNEAQ (reference sequence).

Concerning this clonotype: The junction differs from germline at one of its ends, possibly a read error. CDR3 nucleotide sequence: TGTGCCTGTGCCGCGATAGGCACGGATACGCAGTATTTT. Translating gives CACAAIGTDTQYF. The V and J genes are TRBV30 and TRBJ2-3; D remains unclear. The CDR3 is made up of 13 amino acids. Germline V gene lookup returns CDR1 GTSNPN and CDR2 SVGIG (reference sequence).

The chain employs TRBV7-9 and TRBJ1-2; no clear D. V lost 3 bases, J lost 4 bases, and 18 bases lay in between. Germline assignment: CDR1 SEHNR and CDR2 FQNEAQ (reference sequence). The CDR3 has 16 amino acids. The CDR3, as DNA: TGTGCCAGCAGCTTGGGTCTCGAGACCTTCCCCTATGGCTACACCTTC. Translation: CASSLGLETFPYGYTF.

J is TRBJ2-3 and V is TRBV4-1, with 8 nucleotides matching TRBD1. The germline V gene encodes CDR1 MGHRA and CDR2 YSYEKL. The J segment lost 5 bases and the V segment lost 1 base, leaving 8 bases of the junction unmatched. The CDR3 is 16 amino acids. CDR3 nucleotides: TGCGCCAGCAGCCAAGGAGGTGCAGGGGGCGAAGATACGCAGTATTTT. Protein sequence: CASSQGGAGGEDTQYF.

The J gene is TRBJ1-3, the V gene TRBV30; D is uncertain. CDR1 and CDR2 from the germline V gene are GTSNPN and SVGIG (reference sequence). V was cut by 1 base and J by 1 base, with 8 bases left in between. This CDR3 is 14 amino acids long. In nucleotides, the CDR3 is TGTGCCTGGAGTGAGGGAGGGTCTGGAAACACCATATATTTT. Translation gives CAWSEGGSGNTIYF. Variable domain in full (rest from reference TRBV30 and TRBJ1-3): SQTIHQWPATLVQPVGSPLSLECTVEGTSNPNLYWYRQAAGRGLQLLFYSVGIGQISSEVPQNLSASRPQDRQFILSSKKLLLSDSGFYLCAWSEGGSGNTIYFGEGSWLTVV.

The gene calls are TRBV5-6 and TRBJ2-2; tentatively, D is TRBD1 (6 bases). Trimming left V 3 bases short and J 3 bases short, with 18 bases between. Per germline, CDR1 SGHDT and CDR2 YYEEEE. This CDR3 region has 17 residues. DNA of the CDR3: TGTGCCAGCAGCTCACCCCGCCGGACAGATTACACCGGGGAGCTGTTTTTT. Protein sequence: CASSSPRRTDYTGELFF.

The chain has TRBV9 and TRBJ2-7; TRBD1 agrees at 10 bases. This CDR3 contains 14 residues. Germline V gene data show CDR1 as SGDLS and CDR2 as YYNGEE. Trimming at V came to 3 bases and at J to 7 bases, leaving 7 bases not matched to a gene. The CDR3, as DNA: TGTGCCAGCAGCGGCGGGACAGGGGTATATGAGCAGTACTTC. This encodes CASSGGTGVYEQYF.

The chain carries TRBV7-9 and TRBJ2-5; 11 bases are shared with TRBD2. The junction had 4 bases not matched to a gene; V was cut back by 6 bases and J by 1 base. Germline V gene data show CDR1 as SEHNR and CDR2 as FQNEAQ (reference sequence). The CDR3 runs 15 residues. The CDR3 loop reads CASSELAGVQETQYF. The CDR3 DNA reads as TGTGCCAGCAGTGAACTAGCGGGGGTCCAAGAGACCCAGTACTTC.

V is TRBV6-5 and J is TRBJ1-1; perhaps TRBD1 as D (5 bases). This CDR3 region has 19 residues. Germline CDR1 reads MNHEY; CDR2 reads SVGAGI. Trimming left V 0 bases short and J 0 bases short, with 20 bases between. This CDR3 is CASSYSVIKGRELNTEAFF. The CDR3 DNA is TGTGCCAGCAGTTACTCGGTTATAAAGGGGAGAGAACTGAACACTGAAGCTTTCTTT.

The V and J genes are TRBV2 and TRBJ1-3; the D gene is possibly TRBD1 (5 bases). Trimming pared 7 bases from V and 3 bases from J, leaving 16 bases between. CDR3 length: 15 residues. The V gene's germline CDR1 is SNHLY and CDR2 FYNNEI. The DNA for the CDR3 is TGTGCCAGCATAGACGGCAGACAGATTGGAAACACCATATATTTT. As protein: CASIDGRQIGNTIYF.

This chain connects TRBV12-3 or TRBV12-4 to TRBJ1-2, with D perhaps matching TRBD1 (5 bases). The V and J ends lost 5 bases and 8 bases respectively, with 21 bases between them. The length of the CDR3 is 15 residues. The CDR3 DNA is TGTGCCAGCAGTCCTAGGGGAATAGGTTCTCAGGGCTACACCTTC. As protein: CASSPRGIGSQGYTF.

The chain employs TRBV15 and TRBJ1-1; possible D gene TRBD1, 6 bases. Germline CDR1 reads LNHNV; CDR2 reads YYDKDF (reference sequence). CDR3 length equals 16 residues. V shed 0 bases and J shed 2 bases, with 13 bases lying between them. The CDR3 DNA reads TGTGCCACCAGCAGAGATTTGGACAGTGTAAACACTGAAGCTTTCTTT. This codes for CATSRDLDSVNTEAFF.

The gene calls are TRBV7-9 and TRBJ2-5; unclear D gene. V was cut by 6 bases and J by 4 bases, with 12 bases left in between. Germline loops: CDR1 SEHNR, CDR2 FQNEAQ (reference sequence). This CDR3 region has 13 residues. The CDR3 region is CASSLRIGETQYF. The DNA of the CDR3 is TGTGCCAGCAGTTTGAGGATTGGAGAGACCCAGTACTTC.

This chain links TRBV5-1 with TRBJ2-1; TRBD2 matches at 15 bases. The CDR3 spans 15 residues. Trimming at V came to 4 bases and at J to 9 bases, leaving 5 bases not matched to a gene. Germline V gives CDR1 SGHRS, CDR2 YFSETQ. Here the CDR3 DNA reads TGCGCCAGCAGCACCGGGACTAGCGGGGGGAGTGAGCAGTTCTTC. Translated: CASSTGTSGGSEQFF. The full variable domain, completed using reference TRBV5-1 and TRBJ2-1, is KAGVTQTPRYLIKTRGQQVTLSCSPISGHRSVSWYQQTPGQGLQFLFEYFSETQRNKGNFPGRFSGRQFSNSRSEMNVSTLELGDSALYLCASSTGTSGGSEQFFGPGTRLTVL.

This sequence joins TRBV5-1 and TRBJ1-2; D gene uncertain. This CDR3 is built from 13 residues. V shed 7 bases and J shed 4 bases, with 14 bases lying between them. Germline V gene data show CDR1 as SGHRS and CDR2 as YFSETQ. The CDR3 region has the DNA TGCGCCAGCCCGGGGAGACGGGTCTATGGCTACACCTTC. Its translation is CASPGRRVYGYTF. Together with reference TRBV5-1 and TRBJ1-2, the CDR3 gives the full variable domain: KAGVTQTPRYLIKTRGQQVTLSCSPISGHRSVSWYQQTPGQGLQFLFEYFSETQRNKGNFPGRFSGRQFSNSRSEMNVSTLELGDSALYLCASPGRRVYGYTFGSGTRLTVV.

This clonotype was counted only a few times. J is TRBJ2-7 and V is TRBV6-2 or TRBV6-3; 9 nucleotides agree with TRBD1. J lost 7 bases, V lost 0 bases, and 7 bases had no gene match. CDR3 length: 15 residues. Germline CDR1 and CDR2: MNHEY and SVGEGT. CDR3 nucleotide sequence: TGTGCCAGCAGTTACTCCGGGACAGGGCTCATAGAGCAGTACTTC. Protein: CASSYSGTGLIEQYF.

The chain is built from TRBV29-1 and TRBJ2-1; tentatively, D is TRBD1 (5 bases). Germline loops: CDR1 SQVTM, CDR2 ANQGSEA. V lost 0 bases and J lost 3, with 21 bases in between. The CDR3 covers 18 residues. Here the CDR3 reads CSVEDSREGSFDYNEQFF. The CDR3 DNA follows: TGCAGCGTTGAAGATTCCAGGGAAGGGTCCTTTGACTACAATGAGCAGTTCTTC.

V and J are TRBV30 and TRBJ2-3, with 10 positions matching TRBD2. Germline-derived CDR1 and CDR2 are GTSNPN and SVGIG (reference sequence). This CDR3 spans 13 amino acids. The ends lost 1 base at V and 5 bases at J; junction bases unmatched: 0. The CDR3 region is CAWSGLAGDTQYF. The CDR3 bases are TGTGCCTGGAGTGGACTAGCGGGAGATACGCAGTATTTT.

The CDR3 protein is CASSYGRGSYEQYF. The CDR3, as DNA: TGTGCCAGCAGTTACGGGCGGGGCTCCTACGAGCAGTACTTC. The chain has TRBV6-5 and TRBJ2-7, with D possibly matching TRBD2 (6 bases). Germline lookup yields CDR1 MNHEY and CDR2 SVGAGI. V lost 2 bases, J lost 0 bases, and 8 bases lay in between. The CDR3 contains 14 residues.

The chain links TRBV3-1 to TRBJ2-3, with D possibly matching TRBD2 (5 bases). The CDR3 has 14 residues. The germline CDR1 and CDR2 sequences are LGHDT and YNNKEL (reference sequence). Trimming shortened V by 3 bases and J by 4 bases, and 11 bases separated the two germline ends. This chain's CDR3 is CASSHKLVPDTQYF. The CDR3 coding sequence is TGTGCCAGCAGCCATAAACTAGTGCCAGATACGCAGTATTTT.

The DNA for the CDR3 is TGCGCCAGCAGCCAAGAGCCTCCGCGGACCGGGGAGCTGTTTTTT. Encoded protein: CASSQEPPRTGELFF. J is TRBJ2-2 and V is TRBV4-1; no reliable D call. The CDR3 is made up of 15 amino acids. V was shortened by 0 bases and J by 5 bases, with 10 bases between the two germline ends. The germline gives CDR1 MGHRA, CDR2 YSYEKL.